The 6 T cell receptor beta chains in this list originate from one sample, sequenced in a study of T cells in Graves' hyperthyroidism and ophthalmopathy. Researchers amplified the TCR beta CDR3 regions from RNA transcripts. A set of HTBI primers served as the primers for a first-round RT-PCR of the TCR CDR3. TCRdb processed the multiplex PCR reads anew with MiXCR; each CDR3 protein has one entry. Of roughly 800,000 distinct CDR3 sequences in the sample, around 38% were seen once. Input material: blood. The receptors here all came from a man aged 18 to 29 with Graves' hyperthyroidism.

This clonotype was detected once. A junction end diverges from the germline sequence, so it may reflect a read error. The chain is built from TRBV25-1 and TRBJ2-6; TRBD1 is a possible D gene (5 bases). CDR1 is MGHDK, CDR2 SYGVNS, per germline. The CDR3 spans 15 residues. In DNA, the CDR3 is TGTGCCTGCAGCGTCGCAGGGTCTGGGGCCAACGTCCTGACTTTC. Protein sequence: CACSVAGSGANVLTF.

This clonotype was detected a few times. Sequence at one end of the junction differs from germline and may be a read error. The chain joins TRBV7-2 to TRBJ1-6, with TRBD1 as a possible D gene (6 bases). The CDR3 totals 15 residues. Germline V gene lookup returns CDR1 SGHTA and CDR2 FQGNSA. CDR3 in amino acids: CASSPRGGIDSPLHF. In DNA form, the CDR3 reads TGCGCCAGCAGCCCAAGGGGGGGGATTGATTCACCCCTCCACTTT.

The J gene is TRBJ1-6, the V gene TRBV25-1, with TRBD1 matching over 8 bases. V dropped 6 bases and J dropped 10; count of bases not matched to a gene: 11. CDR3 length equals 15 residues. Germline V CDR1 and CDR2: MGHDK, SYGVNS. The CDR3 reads CASSLTGVGGSPLHF. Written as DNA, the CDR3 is TGTGCCAGCAGCCTGACAGGGGTAGGAGGATCACCCCTCCACTTT.

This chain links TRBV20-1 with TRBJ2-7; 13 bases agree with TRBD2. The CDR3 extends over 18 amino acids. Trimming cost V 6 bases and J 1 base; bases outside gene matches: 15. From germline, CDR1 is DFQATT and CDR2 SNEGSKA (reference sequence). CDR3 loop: CSARYWTSGRRFSYEQYF. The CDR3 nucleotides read TGCAGTGCCCGCTATTGGACTAGCGGGAGAAGGTTTTCCTACGAGCAGTACTTC.

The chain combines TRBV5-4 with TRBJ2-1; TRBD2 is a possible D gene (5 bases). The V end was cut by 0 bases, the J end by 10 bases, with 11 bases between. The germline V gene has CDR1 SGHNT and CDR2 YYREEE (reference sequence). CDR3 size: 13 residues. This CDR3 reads CASSLGLTGEQFF. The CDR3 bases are TGTGCCAGCAGCTTGGGGCTTACGGGGGAGCAGTTCTTC.

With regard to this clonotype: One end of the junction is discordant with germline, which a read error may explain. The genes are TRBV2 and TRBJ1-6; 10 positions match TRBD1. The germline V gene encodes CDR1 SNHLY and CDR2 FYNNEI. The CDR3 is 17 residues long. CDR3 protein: CASTNPTGGSDNSPLHF. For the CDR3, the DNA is TGTGCCAGCACCAATCCGACAGGGGGCTCCGATAATTCACCCCTCCACTTT.